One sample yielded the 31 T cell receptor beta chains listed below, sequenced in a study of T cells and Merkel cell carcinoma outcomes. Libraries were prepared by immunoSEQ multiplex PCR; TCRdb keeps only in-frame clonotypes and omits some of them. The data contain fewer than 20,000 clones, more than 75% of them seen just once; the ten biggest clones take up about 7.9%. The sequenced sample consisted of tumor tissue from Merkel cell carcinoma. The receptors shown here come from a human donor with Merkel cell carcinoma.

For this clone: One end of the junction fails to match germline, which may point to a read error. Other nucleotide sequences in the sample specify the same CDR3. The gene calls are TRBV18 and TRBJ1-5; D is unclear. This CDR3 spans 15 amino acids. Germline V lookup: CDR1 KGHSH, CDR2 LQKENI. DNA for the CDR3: TGTGCCAGCTCATCTCGCAACTACGGCAATCAACCCCAGCATTTT. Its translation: CASSSRNYGNQPQHF. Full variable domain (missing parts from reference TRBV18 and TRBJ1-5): NAGVMQNPRHLVRRRGQEARLRCSPMKGHSHVYWYRQLPEEGLKFMVYLQKENIIDESGMPKERFSAEFPKEGPSILRIQQVVRGDSAAYFCASSSRNYGNQPQHFGDGTRLSIL.

This CDR3 is CASSLVQEGLGSPLHF. The CDR3 bases are TGTGCCAGCAGCTTGGTCCAGGAGGGTCTAGGGTCACCCCTCCACTTT. The gene calls are TRBV5-5 and TRBJ1-6; D uncertain. Germline-derived CDR1 and CDR2 are SGHKS and YYEKEE (reference sequence). V was trimmed by 0 bases and J by 10 bases, leaving 17 bases between them. The CDR3 contains 16 residues.

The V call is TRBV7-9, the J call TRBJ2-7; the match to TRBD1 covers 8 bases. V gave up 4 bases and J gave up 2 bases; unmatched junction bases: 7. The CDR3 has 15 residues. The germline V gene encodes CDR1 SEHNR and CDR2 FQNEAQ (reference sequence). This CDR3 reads CASSSTRGLTYEQYF. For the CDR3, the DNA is TGTGCCAGCAGCTCCACCAGGGGGCTTACCTACGAGCAGTACTTC.

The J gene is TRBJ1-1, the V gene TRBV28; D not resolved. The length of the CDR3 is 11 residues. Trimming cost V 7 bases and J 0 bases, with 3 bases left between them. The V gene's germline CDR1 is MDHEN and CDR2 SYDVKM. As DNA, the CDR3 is TGTGCCAGCAAGGTGAACACTGAAGCTTTCTTT. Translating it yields CASKVNTEAFF.

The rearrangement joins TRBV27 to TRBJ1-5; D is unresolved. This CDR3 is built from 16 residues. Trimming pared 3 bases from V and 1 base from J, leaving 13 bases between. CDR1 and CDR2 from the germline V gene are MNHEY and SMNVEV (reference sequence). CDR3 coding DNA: TGTGCCAGCAGTTTGGCGACCCCCGGGAGCAATCAGCCCCAGCATTTT. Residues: CASSLATPGSNQPQHF.

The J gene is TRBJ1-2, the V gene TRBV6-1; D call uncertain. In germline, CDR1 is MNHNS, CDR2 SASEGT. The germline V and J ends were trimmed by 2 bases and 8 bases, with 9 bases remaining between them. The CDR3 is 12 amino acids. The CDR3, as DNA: TGTGCCAGCAGTGAATATGGCTACGGCTACACCTTC. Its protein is CASSEYGYGYTF.

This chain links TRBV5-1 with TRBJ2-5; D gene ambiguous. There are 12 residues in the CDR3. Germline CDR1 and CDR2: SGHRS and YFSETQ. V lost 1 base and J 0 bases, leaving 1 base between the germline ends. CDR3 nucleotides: TGCGCCAGCAGCTTGCACCAAGAGACCCAGTACTTC. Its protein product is CASSLHQETQYF.

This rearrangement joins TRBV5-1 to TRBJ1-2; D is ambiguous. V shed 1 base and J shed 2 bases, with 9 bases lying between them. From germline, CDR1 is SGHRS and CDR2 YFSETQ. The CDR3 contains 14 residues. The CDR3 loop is CASSLSVINYGYTF. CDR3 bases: TGCGCCAGCAGCTTGAGTGTTATAAACTATGGCTACACCTTC.

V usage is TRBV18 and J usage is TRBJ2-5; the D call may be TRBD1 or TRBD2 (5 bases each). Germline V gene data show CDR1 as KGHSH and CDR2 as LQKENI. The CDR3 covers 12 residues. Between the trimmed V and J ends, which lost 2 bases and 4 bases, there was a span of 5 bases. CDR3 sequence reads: CASSPGGETQYF. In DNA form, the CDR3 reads TGTGCCAGCTCACCAGGGGGAGAGACCCAGTACTTC.

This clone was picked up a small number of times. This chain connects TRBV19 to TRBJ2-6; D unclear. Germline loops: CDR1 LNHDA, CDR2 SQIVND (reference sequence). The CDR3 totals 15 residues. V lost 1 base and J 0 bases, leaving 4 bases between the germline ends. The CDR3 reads CASSIGSSGANVLTF. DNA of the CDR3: TGTGCCAGTAGTATAGGGAGCTCTGGGGCCAACGTCCTGACTTTC.

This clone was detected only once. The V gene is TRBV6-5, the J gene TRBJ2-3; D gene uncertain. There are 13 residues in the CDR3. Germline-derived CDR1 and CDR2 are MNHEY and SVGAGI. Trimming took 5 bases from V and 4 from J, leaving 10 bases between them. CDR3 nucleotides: TGTGCCAGCAGTCGTACTACACCAGATACGCAGTATTTT. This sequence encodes CASSRTTPDTQYF.

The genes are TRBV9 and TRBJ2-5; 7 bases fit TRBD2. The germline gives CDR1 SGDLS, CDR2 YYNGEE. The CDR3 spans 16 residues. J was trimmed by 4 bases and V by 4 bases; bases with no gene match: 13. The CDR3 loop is CASSSISTSAGETQYF. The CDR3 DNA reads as TGTGCCAGCAGCTCCATCTCAACTAGCGCGGGAGAGACCCAGTACTTC.

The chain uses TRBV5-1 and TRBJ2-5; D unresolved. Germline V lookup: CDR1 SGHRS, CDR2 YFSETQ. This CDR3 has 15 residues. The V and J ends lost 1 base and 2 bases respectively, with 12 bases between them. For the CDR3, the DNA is TGCGCCAGCAGCTTGATGGGAAGATATCAAGAGACCCAGTACTTC. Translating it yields CASSLMGRYQETQYF.

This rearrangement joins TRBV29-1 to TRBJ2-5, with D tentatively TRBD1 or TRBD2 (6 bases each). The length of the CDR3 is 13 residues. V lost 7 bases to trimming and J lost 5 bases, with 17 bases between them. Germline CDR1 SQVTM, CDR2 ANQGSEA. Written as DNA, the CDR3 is TGCAGCGCCCGATTGGGGGGCGCGGAGACCCAGTACTTC. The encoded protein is CSARLGGAETQYF. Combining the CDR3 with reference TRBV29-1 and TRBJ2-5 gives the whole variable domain SAVISQKPSRDICQRGTSLTIQCQVDSQVTMMFWYRQQPGQSLTLIATANQGSEATYESGFVIDKFPISRPNLTFSTLTVSNMSPEDSSIYLCSARLGGAETQYFGPGTRLLVL.

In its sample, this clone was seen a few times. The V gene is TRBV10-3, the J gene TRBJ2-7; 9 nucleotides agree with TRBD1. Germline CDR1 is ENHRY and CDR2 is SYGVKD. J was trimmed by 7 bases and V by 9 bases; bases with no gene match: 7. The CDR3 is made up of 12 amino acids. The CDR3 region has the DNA TGTGCCATTCTCGGACAGGGGCTGGAGCAGTACTTC. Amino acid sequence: CAILGQGLEQYF.

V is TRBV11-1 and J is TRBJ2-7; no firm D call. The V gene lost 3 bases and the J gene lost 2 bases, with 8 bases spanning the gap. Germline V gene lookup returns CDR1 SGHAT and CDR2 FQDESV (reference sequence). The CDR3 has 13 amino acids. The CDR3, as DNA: TGTGCCAGCAGCTTCTATGGGACCTACGAGCAGTACTTC. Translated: CASSFYGTYEQYF.

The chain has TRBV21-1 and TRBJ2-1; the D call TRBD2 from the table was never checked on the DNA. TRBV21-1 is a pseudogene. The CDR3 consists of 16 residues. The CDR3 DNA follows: TGTGCCAGCAGATTGGCGGGCCTACCTGGGAACAATGAGCAGTTCTTC. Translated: CASRLAGLPGNNEQFF.

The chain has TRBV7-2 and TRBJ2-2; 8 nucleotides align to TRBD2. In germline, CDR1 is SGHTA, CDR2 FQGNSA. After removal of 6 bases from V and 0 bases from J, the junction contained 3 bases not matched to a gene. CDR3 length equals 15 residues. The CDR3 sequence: CASRTSGSNTGELFF. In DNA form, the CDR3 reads TGTGCCAGCAGAACTAGCGGTTCGAACACCGGGGAGCTGTTTTTT.

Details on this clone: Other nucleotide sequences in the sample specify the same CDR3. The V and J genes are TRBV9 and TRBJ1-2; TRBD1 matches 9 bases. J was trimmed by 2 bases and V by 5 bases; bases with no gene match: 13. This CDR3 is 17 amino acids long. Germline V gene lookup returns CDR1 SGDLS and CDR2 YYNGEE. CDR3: CASSGTGTGGLNYGYTF. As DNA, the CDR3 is TGTGCCAGCAGTGGGACCGGAACAGGGGGCCTAAACTATGGCTACACCTTC.

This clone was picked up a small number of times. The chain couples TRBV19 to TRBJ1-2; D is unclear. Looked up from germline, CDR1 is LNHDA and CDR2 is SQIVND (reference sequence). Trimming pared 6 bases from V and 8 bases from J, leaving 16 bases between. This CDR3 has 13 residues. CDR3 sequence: CASRDGLAWGYTF. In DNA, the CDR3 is TGTGCCAGTAGAGATGGACTGGCCTGGGGCTACACCTTC.

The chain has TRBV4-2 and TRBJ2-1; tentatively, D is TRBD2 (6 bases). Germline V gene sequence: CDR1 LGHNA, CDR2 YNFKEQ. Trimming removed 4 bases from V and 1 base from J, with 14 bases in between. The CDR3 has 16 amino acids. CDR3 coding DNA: TGTGCCAGCAGCCTTTCCTGGACTACATCCTACAATGAGCAGTTCTTC. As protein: CASSLSWTTSYNEQFF.

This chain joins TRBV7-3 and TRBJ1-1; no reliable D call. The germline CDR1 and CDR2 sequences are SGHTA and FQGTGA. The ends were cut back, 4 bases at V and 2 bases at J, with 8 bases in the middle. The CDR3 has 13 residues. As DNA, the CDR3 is TGTGCCAGCAGCTCCGAAGTTAACACTGAAGCTTTCTTT. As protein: CASSSEVNTEAFF.

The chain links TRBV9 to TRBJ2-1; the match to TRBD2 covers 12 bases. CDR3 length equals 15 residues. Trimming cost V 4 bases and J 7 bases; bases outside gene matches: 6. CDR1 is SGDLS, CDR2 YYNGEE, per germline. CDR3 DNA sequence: TGTGCCAGCAGCCCTAGCGGGGGGGCTTGGAATGAGCAGTTCTTC. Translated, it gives CASSPSGGAWNEQFF.

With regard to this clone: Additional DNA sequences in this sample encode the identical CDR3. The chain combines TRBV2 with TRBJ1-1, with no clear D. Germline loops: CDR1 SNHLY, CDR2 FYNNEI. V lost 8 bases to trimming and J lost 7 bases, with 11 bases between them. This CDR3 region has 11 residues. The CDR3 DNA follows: TGTGCCAGCTTACGGGATGGTGAAGCTTTCTTT. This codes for CASLRDGEAFF.

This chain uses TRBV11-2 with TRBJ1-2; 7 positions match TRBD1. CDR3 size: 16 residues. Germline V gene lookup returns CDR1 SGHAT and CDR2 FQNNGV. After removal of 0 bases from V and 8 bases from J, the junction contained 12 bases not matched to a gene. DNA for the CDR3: TGTGCCAGCAGCTTAGATCAGGAGGGGGCGATGGGCGGCTACACCTTC. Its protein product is CASSLDQEGAMGGYTF.

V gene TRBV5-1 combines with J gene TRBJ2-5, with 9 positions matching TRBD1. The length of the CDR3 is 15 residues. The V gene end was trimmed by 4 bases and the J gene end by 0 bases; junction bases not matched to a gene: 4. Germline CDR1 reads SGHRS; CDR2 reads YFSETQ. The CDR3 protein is CASSPDRGNQETQYF. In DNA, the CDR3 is TGCGCCAGCAGCCCAGACAGGGGGAACCAAGAGACCCAGTACTTC.

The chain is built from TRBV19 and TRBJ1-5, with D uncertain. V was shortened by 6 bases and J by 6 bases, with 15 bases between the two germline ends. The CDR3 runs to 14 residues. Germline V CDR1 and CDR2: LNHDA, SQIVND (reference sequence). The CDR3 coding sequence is TGTGCCAGTAGCAGCCCATCGTCGGCTCAGCCCCAGCATTTT. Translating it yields CASSSPSSAQPQHF.

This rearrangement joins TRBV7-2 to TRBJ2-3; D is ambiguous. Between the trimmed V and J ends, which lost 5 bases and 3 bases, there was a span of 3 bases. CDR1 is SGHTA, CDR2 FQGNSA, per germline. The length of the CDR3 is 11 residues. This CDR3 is CASSPTDTQYF. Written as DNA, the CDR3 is TGTGCCAGCAGCCCGACAGATACGCAGTATTTT. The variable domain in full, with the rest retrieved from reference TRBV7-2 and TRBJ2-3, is GAGVSQSPSNKVTEKGKDVELRCDPISGHTALYWYRQSLGQGLEFLIYFQGNSAPDKSGLPSDRFSAERTGGSVSTLTIQRTQQEDSAVYLCASSPTDTQYFGPGTRLTVL.

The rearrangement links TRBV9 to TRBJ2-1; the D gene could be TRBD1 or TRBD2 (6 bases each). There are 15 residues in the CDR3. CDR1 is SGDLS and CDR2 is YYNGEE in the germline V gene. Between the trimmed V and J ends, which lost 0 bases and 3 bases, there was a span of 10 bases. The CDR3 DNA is TGTGCCAGCAGCGTAGAAGGGGGACTCTACAATGAGCAGTTCTTC. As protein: CASSVEGGLYNEQFF.

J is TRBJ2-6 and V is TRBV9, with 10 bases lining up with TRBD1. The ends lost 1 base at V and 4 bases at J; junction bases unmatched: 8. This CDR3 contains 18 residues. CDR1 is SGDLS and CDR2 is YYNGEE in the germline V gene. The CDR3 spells CASSVSWTGGDGANVLTF. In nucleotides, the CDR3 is TGTGCCAGCAGCGTATCGTGGACAGGGGGGGACGGGGCCAACGTCCTGACTTTC.

The CDR3 loop reads CASSPRGDPYNEQFF. The CDR3 coding sequence is TGTGCCAGCAGTCCACGCGGGGACCCATACAATGAGCAGTTCTTC. This chain links TRBV6-5 with TRBJ2-1; D is possibly TRBD2 (6 bases). V was clipped by 5 bases and J by 4 bases, with 15 bases between them. Germline V gene sequence: CDR1 MNHEY, CDR2 SVGAGI. This CDR3 comprises 15 residues.